These T cell receptor beta chains were read from a single sample in a study of lymphopenia after photon versus proton radiotherapy. The table came from immunoSEQ multiplex PCR; TCRdb's copy has only in-frame clones and leaves some out. The top ten hold roughly 18% of the sample, which has more than 45,000 clones, 92% seen once. The sequences come from peripheral blood, collected from a patient treated with photon-based radiotherapy. These receptors were obtained from a woman aged 40-49 years with cholangiocarcinoma. The CDR3 runs from the conserved cysteine through the conserved F or W. Only part of the rows carry a size: once, few, many, or a class if the clone is expanded.

V,J,size,length,CDR3
TRBV7-3,TRBJ2-1,-,15,CASSLSGHPYNEQFF
TRBV29-1,TRBJ2-7,-,12,CSVAASRYEQYF
TRBV7-6,TRBJ2-1,-,13,CASSLGPGNEQFF
TRBV7-9,TRBJ1-2,-,15,CASSLRGTGERGYTF
TRBV30,TRBJ2-2,-,18,CAWRMAGRLGKDTGELFF
TRBV19,TRBJ1-6,-,15,CASSPRTGIISPLHF
TRBV2,TRBJ2-7,hyperexpanded,16,CASSEALSGANYEQYF
TRBV6-5,TRBJ1-1,-,13,CASTPRGGTEAFF
TRBV10-1,TRBJ2-1,-,16,CASPSNVYGVVYEQFF
TRBV5-1,TRBJ2-7,-,15,CASNSGDNRYYEQYF
TRBV27,TRBJ2-7,-,16,CASSRTPGTQTYEQYF
TRBV4-1,TRBJ2-1,few,14,CASNPGLVWDEQFF
TRBV25-1,TRBJ1-2,-,14,CASSDRDRPYGYTF
TRBV5-1,TRBJ2-5,-,15,CASSFQGGIQETQYF
TRBV27,TRBJ2-1,-,17,CASSFGALSTLGGEQFF
TRBV5-4,TRBJ1-4,-,15,CASSFGGQVNEKLFF
TRBV9,TRBJ2-3,-,12,CASSGGLRGQYF
TRBV7-6,TRBJ2-1,-,15,CASSLVRQALNEQFF
TRBV7-2,TRBJ2-7,-,14,CASSLVDGSYEQYF
TRBV28,TRBJ2-2,-,15,CASTGREANTGELFF
TRBV27,TRBJ2-7,-,14,CASSIGGGGYEQYF
TRBV19,TRBJ1-2,-,18,CASSPTWPLLPTNYGYTF
TRBV6-1,TRBJ1-5,few,14,CASSETQANQPQHF
TRBV9,TRBJ1-2,-,15,CASSVAGTPNYGYTF
TRBV19,TRBJ1-1,-,13,CASTQSHRTEAFF
TRBV5-1,TRBJ1-1,-,18,CASSLAPTGSIGYTEAFF
TRBV30,TRBJ2-3,-,14,CAWSVPASTDTQYF
TRBV30,TRBJ2-3,-,14,CASTKAGGTDTQYF
TRBV5-6,TRBJ2-1,-,14,CASSFGTGYNEQFF
TRBV5-4,TRBJ1-2,-,15,CASIKGGQGIGGYTF
TRBV6-6,TRBJ1-1,once,15,CASSPRQGPNTEAFF
TRBV6-5,TRBJ1-2,-,13,CASRLGQGAGYTF
TRBV28,TRBJ2-5,few,12,CASSLGQETQYF
TRBV27,TRBJ1-3,once,17,CASSLIPGQGSGNTIYF
TRBV11-1,TRBJ2-1,-,18,CASSLGPRWAGVNNEQFF
TRBV12-2,TRBJ2-3,-,16,CASRKTRDREADTQYF
TRBV6-1,TRBJ2-3,-,15,CASSVDPRGTDTQYF
TRBV6-5,TRBJ1-1,-,14,CASTRDTVNTEAFF
TRBV5-1,TRBJ2-5,once,14,CASSRSSGQETQYF
TRBV5-8,TRBJ2-3,-,16,CASSLAQRGDTDTQYF